This T cell receptor beta chain came from a study of T cells in lung cancer brain metastases (dated by TCRdb to about 2018). About the study as a whole: Most of the 20 patients had a history of tobacco use, with a median of about 36 pack-years. Of the approximately 20 patients, more than 15 received no interval therapy between resection of the primary and resection of the metastasis. A median interval of around 370 days was observed between acquisition of the primary and brain metastasis specimens. The study compared TCR beta CDR3 repertoires of fully resected primary non-small cell lung cancers with those of paired brain metastases. The cohort included approximately 20 patients who provided about 40 specimens, with each patient contributing one primary lung lesion and one brain metastasis. Of the patients, around twelve were female and roughly nine were male, and their median age at first diagnosis was around 60 years. DNA integrity number averaged about 3.8 in both primary and metastatic specimens, with no significant difference between sites. The full study reports these points: Compared with their paired primaries, brain metastases had significantly fewer unique productive clones (median about 1,600 versus 5,000). It was not possible to control for the effects of preoperative corticosteroids on T cell infiltration in brain metastases. DNA fragmentation in the FFPE samples may have prevented recovery of the complete infiltrating T cell repertoire. Most clones were found to be lesion-specific, and limited overlap was observed between paired lesions (mean Morisita index roughly 0.22). A significantly larger repertoire fraction was made up by the ten most abundant clones in brain metastases than in primaries, which was suggestive of clonal expansion.

Resection was performed in the patients for synchronous oligometastatic disease or for delayed recurrence of a solitary brain metastasis. To avoid including cancers other than NSCLC, any patient with a history of multiple malignancies was excluded. Using marked H&E slides as a guide, tumor areas were macrodissected from 4 or 5 unstained around 10 um sections that had been deparaffinized. All specimens were fixed in formalin and embedded in paraffin (FFPE). The AllPrep DNA/RNA FFPE Kit was used for extraction of genomic DNA. Each sample received roughly 2.24 to 5 ug of genomic DNA as input, and the DNA input was kept equal within each pair of samples. TCR beta libraries were built with the immunoSEQ hsTCRbeta Kit using multiplexed V and J gene primers in two PCR steps. Pooled libraries, together with positive and negative controls, were sequenced on an Illumina MiSeq with a 100-cycle paired-end protocol. Concerning the study's data processing: The immunoSEQ vendor processed the raw data into normalized, annotated TCR beta repertoire reports. Richness was defined as unique clones by nucleotide sequence, and total richness was extrapolated with the iChao1 and Efron-Thisted estimators. To characterize and compare the paired lesions, the analysis used Pielou's evenness, Simpson's index, the proportional abundance of the top-ten clones, and the Morisita overlap index. TCRdb provides this immuneACCESS table in a form limited to in-frame rearrangements. Some clones are lacking; in checked studies, under half of them reflect an unresolved V gene, and why the rest are absent is not known. D and trimming come from the DNA, and the V and J calls and clone size come from that table. A total of under 4,500 clones appear in this sample, roughly 89% of them only once. The top ten clonotypes cover 7.5% to 10% of the sample.

Clipping removes 1 base from V and 1 base from J, with 3 as the unmatched junction base count. Taken from cysteine to phenylalanine, the CDR3 has 16 residues. The DNA shown is the 48-base CDR3, in frame from base 1. CDR1 and CDR2, looked up from the germline V gene, are SGHVS and FQNEAQ. With regard to this clone: Its cognate antigen has yet to be identified. One base away there is no much larger clone; base qualities are not given.

The TCR sequence derives from a man aged 55 to 70 with non-small cell lung cancer. Here the chain combines TRBV7-8 and TRBJ2-5, with TRBD1 identical over 10 junction bases. The sequenced material came from tumor tissue from the primary lung tumor. Interpreted using the paper, the cell subset or site label stands for: primary lung cancer lesion. The nucleotides read TGTGCCAGCAGCTTAGTTGGGACAGGGGCCCAAGAGACCCAGTACTTC. This codes for CASSLVGTGAQETQYF.